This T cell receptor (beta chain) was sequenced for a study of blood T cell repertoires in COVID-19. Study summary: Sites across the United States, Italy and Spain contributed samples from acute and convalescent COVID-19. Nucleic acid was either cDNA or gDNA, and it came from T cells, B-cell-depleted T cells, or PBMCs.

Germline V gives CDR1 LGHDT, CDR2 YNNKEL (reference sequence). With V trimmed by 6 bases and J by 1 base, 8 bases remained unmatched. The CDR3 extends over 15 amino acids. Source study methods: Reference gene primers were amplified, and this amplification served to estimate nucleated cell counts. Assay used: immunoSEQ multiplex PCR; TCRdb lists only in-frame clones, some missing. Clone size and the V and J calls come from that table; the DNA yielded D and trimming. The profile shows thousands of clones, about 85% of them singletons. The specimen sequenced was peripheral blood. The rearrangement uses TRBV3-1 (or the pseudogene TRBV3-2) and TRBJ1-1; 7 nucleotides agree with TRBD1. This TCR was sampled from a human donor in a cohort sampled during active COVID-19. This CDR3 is CASSLKTGTNTEAFF. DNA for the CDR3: TGTGCCAGCAGTCTAAAGACAGGGACGAACACTGAAGCTTTCTTT.